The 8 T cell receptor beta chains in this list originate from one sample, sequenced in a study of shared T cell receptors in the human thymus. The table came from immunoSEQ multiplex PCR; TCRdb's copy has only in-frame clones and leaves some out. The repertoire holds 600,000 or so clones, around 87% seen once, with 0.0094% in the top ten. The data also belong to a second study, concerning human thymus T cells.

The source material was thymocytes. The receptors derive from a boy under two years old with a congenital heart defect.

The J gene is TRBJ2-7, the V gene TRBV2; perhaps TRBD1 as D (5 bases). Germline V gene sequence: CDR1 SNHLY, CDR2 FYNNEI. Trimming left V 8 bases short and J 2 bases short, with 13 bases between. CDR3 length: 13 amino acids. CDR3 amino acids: CASRPPGTYEQYF. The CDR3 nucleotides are TGTGCCAGCCGCCCCCCAGGGACCTACGAGCAGTACTTC.

CDR3 amino acids: CASSLLTSGEENEQFF. The CDR3 bases are TGTGCCAGCAGCTTACTAACTAGCGGGGAAGAGAATGAGCAGTTCTTC. V is TRBV7-8 and J is TRBJ2-1; TRBD2 agrees at 10 bases. Trimming removed 2 bases from V and 7 bases from J; junction bases left unmatched: 8. Germline values: CDR1 SGHVS, CDR2 FQNEAQ. CDR3 length: 16 amino acids. Supplemented by reference TRBV7-8 and TRBJ2-1, the full variable domain reads GAGVSQSPRYKVAKRGQDVALRCDPISGHVSLFWYQQALGQGPEFLTYFQNEAQLDKSGLPSDRFFAERPEGSVSTLKIQRTQQEDSAVYLCASSLLTSGEENEQFFGPGTRLTVL.

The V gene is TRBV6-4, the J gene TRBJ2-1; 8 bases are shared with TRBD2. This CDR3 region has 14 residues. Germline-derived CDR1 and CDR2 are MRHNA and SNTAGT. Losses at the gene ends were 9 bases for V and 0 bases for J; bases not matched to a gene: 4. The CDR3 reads CARPGLASYNEQFF. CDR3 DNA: TGTGCCAGACCCGGACTAGCCTCCTACAATGAGCAGTTCTTC.

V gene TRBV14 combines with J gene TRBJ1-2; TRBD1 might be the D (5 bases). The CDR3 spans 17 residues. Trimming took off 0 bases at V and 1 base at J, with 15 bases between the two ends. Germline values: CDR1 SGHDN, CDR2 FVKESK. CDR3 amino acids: CASSQDRASRGNYGYTF. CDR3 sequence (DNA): TGTGCCAGCAGCCAAGATAGAGCCAGTAGGGGTAACTATGGCTACACCTTC.

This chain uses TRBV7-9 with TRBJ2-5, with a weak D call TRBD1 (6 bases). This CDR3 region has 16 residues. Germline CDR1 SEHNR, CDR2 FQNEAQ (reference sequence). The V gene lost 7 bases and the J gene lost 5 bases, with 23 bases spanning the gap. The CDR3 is CASNEDSVKGWETQYF. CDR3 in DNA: TGTGCCAGCAACGAGGACAGCGTCAAGGGGTGGGAGACCCAGTACTTC.

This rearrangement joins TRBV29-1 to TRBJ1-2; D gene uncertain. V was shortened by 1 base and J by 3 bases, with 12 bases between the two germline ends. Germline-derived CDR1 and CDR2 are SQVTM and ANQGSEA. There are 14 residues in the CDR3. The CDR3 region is CSVEVCGNHYGYTF. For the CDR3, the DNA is TGCAGCGTTGAAGTATGCGGAAACCACTATGGCTACACCTTC.

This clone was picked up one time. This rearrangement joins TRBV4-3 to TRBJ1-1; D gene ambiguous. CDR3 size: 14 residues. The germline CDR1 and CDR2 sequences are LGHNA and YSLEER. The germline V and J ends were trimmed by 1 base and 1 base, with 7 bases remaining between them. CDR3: CASSQVRWNTEAFF. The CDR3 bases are TGCGCCAGCAGCCAAGTCAGGTGGAACACTGAAGCTTTCTTT.

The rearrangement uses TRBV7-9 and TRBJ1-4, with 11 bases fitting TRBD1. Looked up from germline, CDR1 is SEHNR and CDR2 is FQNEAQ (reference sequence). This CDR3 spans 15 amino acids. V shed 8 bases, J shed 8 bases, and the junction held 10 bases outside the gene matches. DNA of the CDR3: TGTGCCAGCGGATTCCCGGGACAGGGGGAAGAAAAACTGTTTTTT. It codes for CASGFPGQGEEKLFF.